This T cell receptor beta chain was identified in a study of CD4 T cells in relation to SARS-CoV-2 and coronaviruses. Overall study: Two subjects were Hispanic; patients were seven to nine males and 4 females. Study findings and constraints: Crossreactivity was assessed only for spike protein, not other viral proteins.

Only a few counts were recorded for this clone. Its specificity is not known. Repertoires were generated with immunoSEQ multiplex PCR, while TCRdb's copy carries only in-frame clones and drops some. Altogether about 36,000 clones are present, approximately 80% being singletons, with the ten largest covering just over 20%. This CDR3 region has 15 residues. V dropped 5 bases and J dropped 3; count of bases not matched to a gene: 6. The germline CDR1 and CDR2 sequences are SEHNR and FQNEAQ (reference sequence). The genes are TRBV7-9 and TRBJ2-2; 7 bases match TRBD2. This TCR was sampled from an adult with COVID-19. What was sequenced was memory CD4+ T cells from PBMCs, cultured in vitro. CDR3 coding DNA: TGTGCCAGCAGCCGCGGGAGTAGGGACACCGGGGAGCTGTTTTTT. Residues: CASSRGSRDTGELFF.